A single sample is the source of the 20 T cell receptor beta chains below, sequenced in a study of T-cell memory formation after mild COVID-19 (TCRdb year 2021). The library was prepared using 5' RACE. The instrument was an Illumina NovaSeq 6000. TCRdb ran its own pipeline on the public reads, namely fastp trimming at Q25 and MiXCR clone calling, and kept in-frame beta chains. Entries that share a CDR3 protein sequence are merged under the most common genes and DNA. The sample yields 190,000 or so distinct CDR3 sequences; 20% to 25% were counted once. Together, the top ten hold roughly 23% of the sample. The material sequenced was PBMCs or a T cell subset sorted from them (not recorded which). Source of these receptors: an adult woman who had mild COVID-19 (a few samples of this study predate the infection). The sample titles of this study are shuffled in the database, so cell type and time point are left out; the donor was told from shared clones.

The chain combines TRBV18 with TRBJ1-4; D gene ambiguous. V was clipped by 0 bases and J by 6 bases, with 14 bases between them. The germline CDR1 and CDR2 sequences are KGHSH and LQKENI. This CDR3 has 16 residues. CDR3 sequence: CASSPPPGYDDEKLFF. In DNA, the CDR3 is TGTGCCAGCTCACCACCGCCGGGTTACGACGATGAAAAACTGTTTTTT.

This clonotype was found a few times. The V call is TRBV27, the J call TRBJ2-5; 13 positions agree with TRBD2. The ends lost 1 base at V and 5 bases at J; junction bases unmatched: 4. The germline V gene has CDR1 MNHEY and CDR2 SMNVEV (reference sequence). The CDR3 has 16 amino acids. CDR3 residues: CASSLFGGLAGETQYF. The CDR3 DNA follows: TGTGCCAGCAGTTTATTCGGGGGACTAGCGGGGGAGACCCAGTACTTC.

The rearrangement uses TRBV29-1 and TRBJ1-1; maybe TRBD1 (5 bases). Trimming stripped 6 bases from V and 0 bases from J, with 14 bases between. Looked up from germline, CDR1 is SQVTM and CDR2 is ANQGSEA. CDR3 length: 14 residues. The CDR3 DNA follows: TGCAGCGTGCTGGGGACGGAGATGAACACTGAAGCTTTCTTT. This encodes CSVLGTEMNTEAFF.

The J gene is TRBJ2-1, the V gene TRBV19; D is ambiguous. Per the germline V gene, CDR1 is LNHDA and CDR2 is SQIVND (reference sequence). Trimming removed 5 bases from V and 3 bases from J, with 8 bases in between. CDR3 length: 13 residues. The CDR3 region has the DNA TGTGCCAGTAGTGGCCGGAACTACAATGAGCAGTTCTTC. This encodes CASSGRNYNEQFF.

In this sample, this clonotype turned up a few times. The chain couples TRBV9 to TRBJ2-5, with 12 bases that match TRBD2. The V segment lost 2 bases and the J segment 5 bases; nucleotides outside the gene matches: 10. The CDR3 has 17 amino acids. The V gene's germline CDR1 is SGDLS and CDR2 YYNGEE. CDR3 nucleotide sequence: TGTGCCAGCAGCGTGCCTAGCGGGGGGGCCGAAAGGGAGACCCAGTACTTC. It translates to CASSVPSGGAERETQYF.

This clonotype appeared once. Here the CDR3 DNA reads TGTGCCAGCAGTTTATACAGGGGTGCCTGGGGGACTGAAGCTTTCTTT. It codes for CASSLYRGAWGTEAFF. V gene TRBV27 combines with J gene TRBJ1-1; 7 positions agree with TRBD1. The junction had 10 bases not matched to a gene; V was cut back by 1 base and J by 5 bases. The CDR3 consists of 16 residues. The germline V gene has CDR1 MNHEY and CDR2 SMNVEV (reference sequence).

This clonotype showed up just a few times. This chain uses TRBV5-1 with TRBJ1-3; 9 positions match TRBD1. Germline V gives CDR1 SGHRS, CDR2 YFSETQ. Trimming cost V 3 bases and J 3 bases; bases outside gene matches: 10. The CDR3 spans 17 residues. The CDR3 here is CASSSTGGVTHGNTIYF. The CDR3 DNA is TGCGCCAGCAGCTCGACAGGGGGAGTTACTCATGGAAACACCATATATTTT.

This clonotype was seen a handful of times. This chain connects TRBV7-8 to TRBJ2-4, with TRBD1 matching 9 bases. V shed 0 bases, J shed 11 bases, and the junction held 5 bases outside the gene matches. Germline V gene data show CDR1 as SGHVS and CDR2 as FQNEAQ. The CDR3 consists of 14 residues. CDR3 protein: CASSLATGGILQYF. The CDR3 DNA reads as TGTGCCAGCAGCTTAGCCACAGGGGGCATACTTCAGTACTTC. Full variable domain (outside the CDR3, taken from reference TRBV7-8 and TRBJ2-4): GAGVSQSPRYKVAKRGQDVALRCDPISGHVSLFWYQQALGQGPEFLTYFQNEAQLDKSGLPSDRFFAERPEGSVSTLKIQRTQQEDSAVYLCASSLATGGILQYFGAGTRLSVL.

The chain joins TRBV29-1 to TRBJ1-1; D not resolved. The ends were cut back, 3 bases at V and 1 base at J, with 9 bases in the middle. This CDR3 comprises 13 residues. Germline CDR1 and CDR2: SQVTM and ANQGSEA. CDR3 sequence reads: CSVDPLGNTEAFF. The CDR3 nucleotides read TGCAGCGTTGACCCTTTGGGGAACACTGAAGCTTTCTTT. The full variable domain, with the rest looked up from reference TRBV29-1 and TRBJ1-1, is SAVISQKPSRDICQRGTSLTIQCQVDSQVTMMFWYRQQPGQSLTLIATANQGSEATYESGFVIDKFPISRPNLTFSTLTVSNMSPEDSSIYLCSVDPLGNTEAFFGQGTRLTVV.

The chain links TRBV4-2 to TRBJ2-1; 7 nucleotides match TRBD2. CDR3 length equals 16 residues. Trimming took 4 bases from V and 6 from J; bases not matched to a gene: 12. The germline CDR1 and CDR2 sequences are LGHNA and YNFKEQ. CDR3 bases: TGTGCCAGCAGCCCGGAAGCGGGGTTGCCCTCCAATGAGCAGTTCTTC. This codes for CASSPEAGLPSNEQFF.

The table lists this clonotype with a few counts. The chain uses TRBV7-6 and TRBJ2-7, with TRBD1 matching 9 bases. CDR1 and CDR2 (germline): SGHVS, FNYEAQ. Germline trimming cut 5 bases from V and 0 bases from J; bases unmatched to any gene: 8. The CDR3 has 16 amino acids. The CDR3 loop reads CASSPRTGVSSYEQYF. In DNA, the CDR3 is TGTGCCAGCAGCCCCCGGACAGGGGTCAGCTCCTACGAGCAGTACTTC.

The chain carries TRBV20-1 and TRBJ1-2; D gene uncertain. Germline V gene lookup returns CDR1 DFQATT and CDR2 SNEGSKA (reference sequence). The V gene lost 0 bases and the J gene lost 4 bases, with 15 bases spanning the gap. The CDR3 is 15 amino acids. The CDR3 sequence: CSAREGEGSSYGYTF. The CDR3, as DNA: TGCAGTGCTAGAGAAGGCGAGGGCAGCTCCTATGGCTACACCTTC.

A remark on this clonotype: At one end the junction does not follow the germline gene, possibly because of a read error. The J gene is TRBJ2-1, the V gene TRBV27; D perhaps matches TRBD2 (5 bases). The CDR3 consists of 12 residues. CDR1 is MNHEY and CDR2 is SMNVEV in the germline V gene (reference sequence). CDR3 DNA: TGTGCCAGCAGGGACTGGACCCCAGAGCTGTTCTTC. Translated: CASRDWTPELFF.

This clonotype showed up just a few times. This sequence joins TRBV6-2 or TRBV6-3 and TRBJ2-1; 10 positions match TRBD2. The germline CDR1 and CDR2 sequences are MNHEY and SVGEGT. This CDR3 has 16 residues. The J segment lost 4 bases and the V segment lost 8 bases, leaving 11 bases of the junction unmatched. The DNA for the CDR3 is TGTGCCAGCCGACAAGGCGGACTAGCGGCGTACAATGAGCAGTTCTTC. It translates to CASRQGGLAAYNEQFF.

The chain's CDR3 is CATSDPLAGGYNEQFF. In nucleotides, the CDR3 is TGTGCCACCAGTGACCCACTAGCGGGGGGGTACAATGAGCAGTTCTTC. The chain recombines TRBV24-1 with TRBJ2-1, with TRBD2 matching 13 bases. V shed 4 bases, J shed 4 bases, and the junction held 3 bases outside the gene matches. The CDR3 has 16 residues. Germline CDR1 is KGHDR and CDR2 is SFDVKD.

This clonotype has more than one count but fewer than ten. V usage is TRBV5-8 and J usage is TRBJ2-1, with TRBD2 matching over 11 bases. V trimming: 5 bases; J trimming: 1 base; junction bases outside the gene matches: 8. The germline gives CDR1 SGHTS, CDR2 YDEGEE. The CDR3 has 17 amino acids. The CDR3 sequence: CASSPQTSGDSYNEQFF. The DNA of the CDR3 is TGTGCCAGCAGTCCTCAGACTAGCGGGGATTCCTACAATGAGCAGTTCTTC.

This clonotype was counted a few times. CDR3 coding DNA: TGCGCCAGCAGCCCCGGAGTAGGGGACTATGGCTACACCTTC. Protein: CASSPGVGDYGYTF. The chain recombines TRBV5-1 with TRBJ1-2, with D maybe TRBD1 (5 bases). Germline V gene sequence: CDR1 SGHRS, CDR2 YFSETQ. The CDR3 runs 14 residues. Trimming shortened V by 4 bases and J by 3 bases, and 13 bases separated the two germline ends. Full variable domain (remainder filled in from reference TRBV5-1 and TRBJ1-2): KAGVTQTPRYLIKTRGQQVTLSCSPISGHRSVSWYQQTPGQGLQFLFEYFSETQRNKGNFPGRFSGRQFSNSRSEMNVSTLELGDSALYLCASSPGVGDYGYTFGSGTRLTVV.

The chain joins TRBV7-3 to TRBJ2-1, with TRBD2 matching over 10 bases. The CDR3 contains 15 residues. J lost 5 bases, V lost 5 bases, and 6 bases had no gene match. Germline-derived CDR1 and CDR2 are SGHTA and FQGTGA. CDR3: CASSLSGRGNNEQFF. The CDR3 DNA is TGTGCCAGCAGCCTCAGCGGGAGGGGCAACAATGAGCAGTTCTTC.

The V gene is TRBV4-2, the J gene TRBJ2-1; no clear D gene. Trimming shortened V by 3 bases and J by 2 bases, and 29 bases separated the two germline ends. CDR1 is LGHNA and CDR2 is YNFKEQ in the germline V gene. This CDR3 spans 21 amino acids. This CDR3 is CASSQEAPSIDARTAYNEQFF. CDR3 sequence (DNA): TGTGCCAGCAGCCAGGAAGCACCTTCCATTGACGCCCGAACCGCCTACAATGAGCAGTTCTTC.

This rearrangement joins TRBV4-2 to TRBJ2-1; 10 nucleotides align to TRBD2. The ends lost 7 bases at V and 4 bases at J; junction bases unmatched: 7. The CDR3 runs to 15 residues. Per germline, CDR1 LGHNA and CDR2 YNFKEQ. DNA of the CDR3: TGTGCCAGCAAGTATTCTAGCGGGGGATACAATGAGCAGTTCTTC. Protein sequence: CASKYSSGGYNEQFF.